Presented here are 13 T cell receptor beta chains from one specimen sequenced in a study of blood T cell repertoires in COVID-19. The repertoire was sequenced with immunoSEQ multiplex PCR; TCRdb's copy has only in-frame clones and lacks some. The sample shows roughly 300,000 clones, 65% to 90% of them seen only once. Sequenced input: peripheral blood. All receptors derive from a woman aged 55-70 years with active or convalescent COVID-19.

V usage is TRBV11-2 and J usage is TRBJ2-7; 10 bases map to TRBD2. The length of the CDR3 is 14 residues. CDR1 is SGHAT, CDR2 FQNNGV, per germline. The ends lost 5 bases at V and 5 bases at J; junction bases unmatched: 6. CDR3 nucleotide sequence: TGTGCCAGCAGCCTAGGACTAGCGGTAAACGAGCAGTACTTC. It encodes CASSLGLAVNEQYF.

The chain couples TRBV6-5 to TRBJ2-7; 7 nucleotides line up with TRBD2. V shed 10 bases, J shed 6 bases, and the junction held 9 bases outside the gene matches. The CDR3 runs to 12 residues. The germline V gene encodes CDR1 MNHEY and CDR2 SVGAGI. The CDR3 bases are TGTGCCACCTGGGGGAGGGTCGGCGAGCAGTACTTC. Translation gives CATWGRVGEQYF.

The V call is TRBV7-2, the J call TRBJ1-1; tentatively, D is TRBD1 (5 bases). V dropped 3 bases and J dropped 4 bases, with 15 bases sitting between them. The CDR3 loop spans 15 amino acids. CDR1 is SGHTA and CDR2 is FQGNSA in the germline V gene. Here the CDR3 reads CASSFRPGSGTEAFF. The CDR3 coding sequence is TGTGCCAGCAGCTTTCGGCCAGGGTCGGGCACTGAAGCTTTCTTT. The complete variable domain, with remaining parts taken from reference TRBV7-2 and TRBJ1-1, reads GAGVSQSPSNKVTEKGKDVELRCDPISGHTALYWYRQSLGQGLEFLIYFQGNSAPDKSGLPSDRFSAERTGGSVSTLTIQRTQQEDSAVYLCASSFRPGSGTEAFFGQGTRLTVV.

The rearrangement joins TRBV19 to TRBJ2-3; 9 positions match TRBD2. V lost 0 bases, J lost 5 bases, and 6 bases stayed unmatched. Per germline, CDR1 LNHDA and CDR2 SQIVND (reference sequence). CDR3 size: 16 residues. CDR3 protein: CASSIDDAGGGDTQYF. CDR3 DNA: TGTGCCAGTAGTATAGATGACGCGGGGGGGGGAGATACGCAGTATTTT.

V is TRBV15 and J is TRBJ2-5; 11 bases agree with TRBD1. J was trimmed by 3 bases and V by 4 bases; bases with no gene match: 7. The CDR3 contains 16 residues. CDR1 is LNHNV, CDR2 YYDKDF, per germline (reference sequence). The CDR3 nucleotides are TGTGCCACCAGCAACGGACAGGGGGCAGGAGAAGAGACCCAGTACTTC. Translated, it gives CATSNGQGAGEETQYF.

This sequence joins TRBV2 and TRBJ2-7; TRBD2 might be the D (7 bases). The V end was cut by 2 bases, the J end by 5 bases, with 16 bases between. This CDR3 is 15 amino acids long. Germline V lookup: CDR1 SNHLY, CDR2 FYNNEI. CDR3 bases: TGTGCCAGCAGTGAACAGGGGAGGGCCCGGGACGAGCAGTACTTC. Translating it yields CASSEQGRARDEQYF.

The chain carries TRBV19 and TRBJ1-2; D is possibly TRBD1 (6 bases). The CDR3 is 15 residues long. Germline CDR1 is LNHDA and CDR2 is SQIVND (reference sequence). The germline V and J ends were trimmed by 8 bases and 8 bases, with 24 bases remaining between them. The CDR3 sequence: CASSYRENKPEGYTF. The DNA for the CDR3 is TGTGCCAGTTCGTACAGGGAGAATAAACCAGAGGGCTACACCTTC.

This chain uses TRBV28 with TRBJ2-7; TRBD1 matches at 8 bases. This CDR3 comprises 14 residues. The V and J ends lost 6 bases and 0 bases, in that order; junction bases with no gene match: 4. Germline V lookup: CDR1 MDHEN, CDR2 SYDVKM. The CDR3 is CASSLRGPSYEQYF. In DNA form, the CDR3 reads TGTGCCAGCAGCCTCAGGGGGCCCTCCTACGAGCAGTACTTC.

This clone came up once. The rearrangement joins TRBV5-4 to TRBJ2-5; 12 bases agree with TRBD2. The CDR3 runs 15 residues. V lost 4 bases to trimming and J lost 2 bases; unmatched junction nucleotides: 3. Germline CDR1 and CDR2: SGHNT and YYREEE (reference sequence). The DNA for the CDR3 is TGTGCCAGCAGCCGGACTAGCGGGGTACAAGAGACCCAGTACTTC. This codes for CASSRTSGVQETQYF.

This chain connects TRBV10-3 to TRBJ2-3, with D unresolved. Germline V gives CDR1 ENHRY, CDR2 SYGVKD. The V end lost 0 bases, the J end lost 0 bases, and 10 bases lay between the germline ends. CDR3 length equals 16 residues. DNA for the CDR3: TGTGCCATCAGTGAGTCGTTGGTACTTAGCACAGATACGCAGTATTTT. Its translation is CAISESLVLSTDTQYF.

This chain uses TRBV27 with TRBJ2-2; 8 bases map to TRBD2. Germline assignment: CDR1 MNHEY and CDR2 SMNVEV (reference sequence). The CDR3 loop spans 16 amino acids. J lost 0 bases, V lost 2 bases, and 2 bases had no gene match. CDR3 in DNA: TGTGCCAGCAGTTTACAAGCGGGGGCGAACACCGGGGAGCTGTTTTTT. This encodes CASSLQAGANTGELFF.

The chain employs TRBV20-1 and TRBJ2-2, with 10 bases lining up with TRBD1. CDR3 length: 16 residues. Trimming cost V 3 bases and J 3 bases; bases outside gene matches: 7. Per the germline V gene, CDR1 is DFQATT and CDR2 is SNEGSKA (reference sequence). In nucleotides, the CDR3 is TGCAGTGCTAGTCTGCCCGGGACAGGGGACACCGGGGAGCTGTTTTTT. Protein product: CSASLPGTGDTGELFF.

The J gene is TRBJ1-4, the V gene TRBV15, with D uncertain. The V gene lost 1 base and the J gene lost 0 bases, with 9 bases spanning the gap. From germline, CDR1 is LNHNV and CDR2 YYDKDF (reference sequence). The CDR3 runs 16 residues. The CDR3 bases are TGTGCCACCAGCAGAGGTACAGCTACAACTAATGAAAAACTGTTTTTT. It specifies CATSRGTATTNEKLFF.